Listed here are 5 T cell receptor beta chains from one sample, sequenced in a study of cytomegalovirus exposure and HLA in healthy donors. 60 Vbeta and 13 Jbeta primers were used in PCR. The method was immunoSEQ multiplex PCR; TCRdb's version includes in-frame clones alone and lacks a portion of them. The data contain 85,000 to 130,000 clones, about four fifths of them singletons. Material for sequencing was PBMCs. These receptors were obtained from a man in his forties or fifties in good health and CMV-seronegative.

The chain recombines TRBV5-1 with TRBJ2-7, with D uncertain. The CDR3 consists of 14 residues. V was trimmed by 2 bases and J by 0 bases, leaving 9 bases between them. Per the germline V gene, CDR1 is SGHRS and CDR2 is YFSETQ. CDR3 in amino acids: CASSFVGGSYEQYF. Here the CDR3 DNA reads TGCGCCAGCAGCTTTGTCGGCGGCTCCTACGAGCAGTACTTC.

Here the CDR3 reads CAISGLTGGRETQYF. DNA for the CDR3: TGTGCCATCAGTGGGCTGACAGGGGGCCGCGAGACCCAGTACTTC. The V gene is TRBV10-3, the J gene TRBJ2-5; the match to TRBD1 covers 10 bases. Germline values: CDR1 ENHRY, CDR2 SYGVKD. With 4 bases clipped from V and 5 bases from J, the junction kept 7 bases outside the gene matches. The CDR3 contains 15 residues.

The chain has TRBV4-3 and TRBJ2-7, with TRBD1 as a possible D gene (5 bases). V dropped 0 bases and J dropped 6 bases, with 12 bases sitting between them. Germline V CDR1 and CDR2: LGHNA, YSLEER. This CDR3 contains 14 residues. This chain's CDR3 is CASSQDDRISEQYF. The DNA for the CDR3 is TGCGCCAGCAGCCAAGACGACAGAATATCCGAGCAGTACTTC.

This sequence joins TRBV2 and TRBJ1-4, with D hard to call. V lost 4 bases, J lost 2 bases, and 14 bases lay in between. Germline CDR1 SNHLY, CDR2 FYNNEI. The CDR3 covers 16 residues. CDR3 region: CASSANHRVTNEKLFF. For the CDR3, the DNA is TGTGCCAGCAGTGCGAACCACAGAGTGACTAATGAAAAACTGTTTTTT.

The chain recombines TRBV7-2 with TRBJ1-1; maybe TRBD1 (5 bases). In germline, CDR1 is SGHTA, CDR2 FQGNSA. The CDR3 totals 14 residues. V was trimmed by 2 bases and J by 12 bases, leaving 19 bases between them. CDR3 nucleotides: TGTGCCAGCAGCTTACCGGGGGTAAGGGGTCGGACTTTCTTT. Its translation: CASSLPGVRGRTFF.